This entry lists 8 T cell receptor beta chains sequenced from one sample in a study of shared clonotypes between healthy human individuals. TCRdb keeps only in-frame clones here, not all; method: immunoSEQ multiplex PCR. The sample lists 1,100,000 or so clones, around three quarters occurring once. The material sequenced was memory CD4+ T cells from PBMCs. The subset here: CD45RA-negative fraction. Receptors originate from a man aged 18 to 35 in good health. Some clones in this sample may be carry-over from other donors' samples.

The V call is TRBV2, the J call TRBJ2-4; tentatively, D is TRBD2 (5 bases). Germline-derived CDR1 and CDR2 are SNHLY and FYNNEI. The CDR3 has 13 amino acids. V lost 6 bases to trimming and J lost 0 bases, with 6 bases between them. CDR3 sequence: CASSGVAKNIQYF. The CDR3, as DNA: TGTGCCAGCAGCGGGGTAGCCAAAAACATTCAGTACTTC.

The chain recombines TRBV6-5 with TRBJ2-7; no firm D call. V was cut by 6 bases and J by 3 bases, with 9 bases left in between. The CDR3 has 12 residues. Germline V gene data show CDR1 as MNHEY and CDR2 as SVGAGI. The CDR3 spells CASSKQGYEQYF. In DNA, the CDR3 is TGTGCCAGCAGCAAACAAGGCTACGAGCAGTACTTC.

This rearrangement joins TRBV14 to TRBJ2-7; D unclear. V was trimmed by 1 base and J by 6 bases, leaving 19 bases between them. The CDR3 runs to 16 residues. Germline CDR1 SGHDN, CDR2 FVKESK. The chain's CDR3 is CASSQGRQVILSEQYF. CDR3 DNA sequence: TGTGCCAGCAGCCAAGGACGGCAGGTGATACTGTCCGAGCAGTACTTC.

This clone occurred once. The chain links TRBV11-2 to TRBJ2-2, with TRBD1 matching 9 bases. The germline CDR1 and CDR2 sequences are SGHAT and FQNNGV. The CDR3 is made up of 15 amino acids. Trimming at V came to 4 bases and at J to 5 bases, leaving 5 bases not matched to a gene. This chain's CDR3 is CASSSWTGETGELFF. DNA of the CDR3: TGTGCCAGCAGCTCCTGGACAGGGGAAACCGGGGAGCTGTTTTTT.

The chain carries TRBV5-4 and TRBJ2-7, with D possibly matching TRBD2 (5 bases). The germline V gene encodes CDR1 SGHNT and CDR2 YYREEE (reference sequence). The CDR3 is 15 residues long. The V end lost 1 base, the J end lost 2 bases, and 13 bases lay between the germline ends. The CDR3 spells CASSLRAGRPYEQYF. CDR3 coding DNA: TGTGCCAGCAGCTTGAGGGCGGGCAGACCCTACGAGCAGTACTTC.

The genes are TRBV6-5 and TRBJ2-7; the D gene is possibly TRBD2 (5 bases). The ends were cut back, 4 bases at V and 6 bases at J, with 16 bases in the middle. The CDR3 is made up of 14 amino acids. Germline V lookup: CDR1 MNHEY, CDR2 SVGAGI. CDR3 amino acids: CASSSPGWAGEQYF. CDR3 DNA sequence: TGTGCCAGCAGTTCCCCGGGGTGGGCAGGCGAGCAGTACTTC.

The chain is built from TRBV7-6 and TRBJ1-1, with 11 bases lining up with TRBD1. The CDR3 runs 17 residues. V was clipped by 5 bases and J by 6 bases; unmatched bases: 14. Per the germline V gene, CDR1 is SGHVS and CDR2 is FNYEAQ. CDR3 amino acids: CASSPEGFGQGAPEAFF. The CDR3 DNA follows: TGTGCCAGCAGCCCCGAAGGATTTGGACAGGGGGCCCCTGAAGCTTTCTTT.

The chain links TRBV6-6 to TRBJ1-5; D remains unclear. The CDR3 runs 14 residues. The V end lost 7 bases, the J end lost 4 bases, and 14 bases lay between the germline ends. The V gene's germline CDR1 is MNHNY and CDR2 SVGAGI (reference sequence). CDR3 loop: CASTTDSLNQPQHF. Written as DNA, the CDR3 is TGTGCCAGCACCACCGACTCTTTGAATCAGCCCCAGCATTTT.